The source of this TCR beta chain is a study of Ad26.COV2.S vaccination and SARS-CoV-2 variants. The study, taken as a whole, reports: People who got the vaccine had more spike-specific TCR breadth than people who got placebo.

The treatment denotes: about 20 received Ad26.COV2.S at low or high dose, single or two shots; 5 received placebo; per-sample allocation not given. It was on day 63 after the first vaccine or placebo injection that samples were taken. The CDR3 is 14 amino acids. Trimming left V 7 bases short and J 0 bases short, with 9 bases between. The V gene's germline CDR1 is MNHEY and CDR2 SVGAGI. TCRdb keeps only in-frame clones here, not all; method: immunoSEQ multiplex PCR. Among around 350,000 clones listed, more than 75% were seen once. Worth noting for this clone: Its matching antigen is unknown.

This chain connects TRBV6-5 to TRBJ2-2; D is uncertain. The sequencing used peripheral blood, collected in a trial of Ad26.COV2.S vaccine versus placebo. This TCR was sampled from a person between 18 and 65 years old who received the Ad26.COV2.S COVID-19 vaccine or a placebo. CDR3 sequence reads: CASKVGSNTGELFF. The CDR3 DNA is TGTGCCAGCAAGGTGGGCTCGAACACCGGGGAGCTGTTTTTT.